The sequence of this T cell receptor beta chain was determined in a study of cytomegalovirus exposure and HLA in healthy donors. Study conclusions and caveats: Being productive about 90% or about 30% of the time was typical of most TCR beta V segments in an earlier analysis. Three CMV-associated chains proved CMV antigen-specific in vitro. Serostatus for CMV was the only available immune exposure information.

The V gene's germline CDR1 is LNHDA and CDR2 SQIVND (reference sequence). Trimming cost V 1 base and J 4 bases; bases outside gene matches: 3. CDR3 length equals 15 residues. A note on this clone: As yet, its antigen is unknown.

The PCR made use of 60 Vbeta and 13 Jbeta primers. TCRdb keeps only in-frame clones here, not all; method: immunoSEQ multiplex PCR. The sample holds more than 90,000 clones, around four fifths seen once. The chain is built from TRBV19 and TRBJ2-1, with 8 bases lining up with TRBD2. Source material: PBMCs. The sequence was collected from a man in his forties in good health and CMV-seronegative. DNA of the CDR3: TGTGCCAGTAGTATAGCCCAGCGGGAGTACAATGAGCAGTTCTTC. Translation gives CASSIAQREYNEQFF.